This T cell receptor (beta chain) stems from a study of blood T cell repertoires in COVID-19. On the study more broadly: Samples of COVID-19 (acute and convalescent) were obtained from the United States, Italy and Spain. From T cells, B-cell-depleted T cells, or PBMCs came the material, which was cDNA or gDNA.

There are 16 residues in the CDR3. Trimming removed 6 bases from V and 2 bases from J; junction bases left unmatched: 10. The germline V gene has CDR1 MNHEY and CDR2 SMNVEV (reference sequence). Per the study methods: Amplifying reference gene primers gave estimates of nucleated cell counts. Produced via immunoSEQ multiplex PCR; TCRdb's table is partial and in-frame only. D and trimming were read from the DNA, whereas the V and J calls and clone size are those reported in that table. This table holds 250,000 or so clones, 88% found once. Source material: peripheral blood. The TCR was taken from a woman between 25 and 40 years old with acute or convalescent COVID-19. This chain links TRBV27 with TRBJ1-5; 7 nucleotides agree with TRBD1. In nucleotides, the CDR3 is TGTGCCAGCAGCTTAGTACAGGGGCTTGGCAATCAGCCCCAGCATTTT. Residues: CASSLVQGLGNQPQHF.